The 11 T cell receptor beta chains listed next were all sequenced from one sample in a study of response to subunit inactivated influenza vaccine. TCRdb processed the RT-PCR reads anew with MiXCR; each CDR3 protein has one entry. The sample yields 800,000 or so distinct CDR3 sequences, 20% to 25% seen once. This sample comprised PBMCs from blood, obtained more than 4 days after vaccination. All receptors derive from a man over 45 who received an inactivated influenza vaccine.

The chain couples TRBV6-1 to TRBJ2-3, with 10 bases that match TRBD2. The length of the CDR3 is 16 residues. The trim removed 6 bases at V and 3 bases at J, leaving 9 bases unmatched. Germline assignment: CDR1 MNHNS and CDR2 SASEGT. The CDR3 loop reads CASSPPPSGGTDTQYF. The CDR3 DNA is TGTGCCAGCAGCCCCCCCCCTAGCGGGGGTACAGATACGCAGTATTTT.

The V call is TRBV28, the J call TRBJ2-1; D might be TRBD1 (5 bases). Germline CDR1 MDHEN, CDR2 SYDVKM. Trimming stripped 3 bases from V and 2 bases from J, with 11 bases between. The CDR3 consists of 15 residues. The CDR3 reads CASSLGRAPYNEQFF. The CDR3 coding sequence is TGTGCCAGCAGTTTGGGCAGGGCCCCCTACAATGAGCAGTTCTTC.

This clonotype turned up a few times. V is TRBV5-1 and J is TRBJ1-1; no firm D call. Trimming cost V 5 bases and J 1 base, with 15 bases left between them. The CDR3 sequence is 15 residues long. Germline-derived CDR1 and CDR2 are SGHRS and YFSETQ. The CDR3 is CASSTQLEGNTEAFF. The CDR3 nucleotides are TGCGCCAGCAGTACCCAGTTGGAGGGGAACACTGAAGCTTTCTTT.

This clonotype has more than one count but fewer than ten. J is TRBJ2-4 and V is TRBV12-3 or TRBV12-4, with D unresolved. V lost 0 bases to trimming and J lost 15 bases, with 12 bases between them. CDR3 length: 12 residues. The CDR3: CASSLAAAVRYF. Written as DNA, the CDR3 is TGTGCCAGCAGTTTAGCGGCGGCAGTCCGGTACTTC.

This clonotype occurred a few times. CDR3 loop: CASSLEGIKGKLFF. CDR3 sequence (DNA): TGTGCCAGCAGTTTAGAAGGGATAAAGGGGAAACTGTTTTTT. This chain uses TRBV28 with TRBJ1-4; perhaps TRBD1 as D (5 bases). Trimming cost V 2 bases and J 11 bases, with 15 bases left between them. CDR3 length: 14 residues. Germline V gene sequence: CDR1 MDHEN, CDR2 SYDVKM.

The chain carries TRBV29-1 and TRBJ2-5; D may be TRBD1 or TRBD2 (5 bases each). From germline, CDR1 is SQVTM and CDR2 ANQGSEA. V shed 5 bases and J shed 4 bases, with 17 bases lying between them. The CDR3 contains 14 residues. The CDR3 sequence: CSVYAGTRLETQYF. The DNA of the CDR3 is TGCAGCGTTTACGCCGGGACCCGCTTAGAGACCCAGTACTTC.

V and J are TRBV6-5 and TRBJ1-4, with D tentatively TRBD1 (5 bases). CDR3 length: 14 residues. Per the germline V gene, CDR1 is MNHEY and CDR2 is SVGAGI. With 0 bases removed from V and 4 bases from J, the gap between germline ends came to 6 bases. CDR3 residues: CASSYSQGNEKLFF. The CDR3 region has the DNA TGTGCCAGCAGTTACTCGCAGGGTAATGAAAAACTGTTTTTT.

This clonotype was seen more than once but under ten times. The CDR3 here is CASSPRQGADGYTF. The DNA of the CDR3 is TGCGCCAGCAGCCCTCGCCAGGGGGCGGATGGCTACACCTTC. The J gene is TRBJ1-2, the V gene TRBV5-1; 8 nucleotides agree with TRBD1. Germline values: CDR1 SGHRS, CDR2 YFSETQ. The CDR3 contains 14 residues. The trim removed 4 bases at V and 6 bases at J, leaving 8 bases unmatched. The whole variable domain, remainder taken from reference TRBV5-1 and TRBJ1-2, is KAGVTQTPRYLIKTRGQQVTLSCSPISGHRSVSWYQQTPGQGLQFLFEYFSETQRNKGNFPGRFSGRQFSNSRSEMNVSTLELGDSALYLCASSPRQGADGYTFGSGTRLTVV.

The rearrangement links TRBV24-1 to TRBJ2-3; 10 bases fit TRBD1. Germline loops: CDR1 KGHDR, CDR2 SFDVKD. After removal of 3 bases from V and 4 bases from J, the junction contained 12 bases not matched to a gene. There are 18 residues in the CDR3. The CDR3, as DNA: TGTGCCACCAGTGATCCAAGGGGGGACAGGGGTGAGGCAGATACGCAGTATTTT. Translation gives CATSDPRGDRGEADTQYF.

The chain is built from TRBV7-2 and TRBJ1-6; D perhaps matches TRBD1 (5 bases). This CDR3 has 16 residues. Looked up from germline, CDR1 is SGHTA and CDR2 is FQGNSA. V was pared by 1 base and J by 6 bases, with 13 bases between. Here the CDR3 reads CASSLVGAGVNSPLHF. CDR3 coding DNA: TGTGCCAGCAGCTTAGTTGGGGCAGGAGTTAATTCACCCCTCCACTTT. Full variable domain (missing parts from reference TRBV7-2 and TRBJ1-6): GAGVSQSPSNKVTEKGKDVELRCDPISGHTALYWYRQSLGQGLEFLIYFQGNSAPDKSGLPSDRFSAERTGGSVSTLTIQRTQQEDSAVYLCASSLVGAGVNSPLHFGNGTRLTVT.

The CDR3 bases are TGTGCCAGCAGCAATAGACCCGTTACTAGCGGGAGGTACTACAATGAGCAGTTCTTC. Translation gives CASSNRPVTSGRYYNEQFF. The J gene is TRBJ2-1, the V gene TRBV11-2, with 12 bases aligning to TRBD2. The CDR3 is 19 amino acids. V gave up 5 bases and J gave up 3 bases; unmatched junction bases: 14. Per germline, CDR1 SGHAT and CDR2 FQNNGV.